This T cell receptor (beta chain) was profiled in a study of T-cell memory formation after mild COVID-19. From the 5' RACE reads, TCRdb called clonotypes with MiXCR, one entry per CDR3 protein. Of about 410,000 distinct CDR3 sequences detected, under 20% appear once; the ten largest clones hold roughly a fifth. The trim removed 5 bases at V and 6 bases at J, leaving 6 bases unmatched. CDR1 is MGHRA and CDR2 is YSYEKL in the germline V gene. The CDR3 has 13 residues. Source material: PBMCs or a T cell subset sorted from them (not recorded which). The source is a man aged 18 to 29 who had mild COVID-19 (a few samples of this study predate the infection). Cell type and time point are not known. This chain connects TRBV4-1 to TRBJ1-1; TRBD1 agrees at 7 bases. The CDR3 DNA reads as TGCGCCAGCAGCAAAGTGACAGGGCCTGAAGCTTTCTTT. Translated: CASSKVTGPEAFF.